This T cell receptor beta chain came from a study of T-cell memory formation after mild COVID-19. Whole-study findings and limits: Most CD4+ clones that shrank were in CM and EM, while CD8+ ones turned up in EMRA. Whether day 37 second-wave clones are SARS-CoV-2-specific was not confirmed. There were some responding clones in pre-infection memory, which suggested that cross-reactive memory had joined.

A note on this clonotype: Its antigen remains unknown.

One entry per CDR3 protein, called by TCRdb with MiXCR from the 5' RACE reads. This sample has about 420,000 distinct CDR3 sequences, with less than 25% found just once. Germline-derived CDR1 and CDR2 are SGDLS and YYNGEE. The CDR3 extends over 16 amino acids. Trimming left V 3 bases short and J 6 bases short, with 18 bases between. Sequenced material: PBMCs or a T cell subset sorted from them (not recorded which). V is TRBV9 and J is TRBJ2-2; TRBD1 might be the D (6 bases). This receptor was taken from an adult woman who had mild COVID-19 (a few samples of this study predate the infection). Cell type and time point are not known. CDR3 DNA sequence: TGTGCCAGCAGCGGACAGGATCGTTTGTTCGCCGGGGAGCTGTTTTTT. Translated, it gives CASSGQDRLFAGELFF.